This T cell receptor beta chain was recorded in a study of T cells in localized non-small cell lung cancer. With regard to this clone: Its antigen is still unknown.

Assay: immunoSEQ multiplex PCR; the TCRdb copy retains only in-frame clones and omits some. This table has some 51,000 clones, 86% appearing once. The CDR3 has 14 residues. In germline, CDR1 is MNHNS, CDR2 SASEGT. V lost 0 bases and J lost 8, with 11 bases in between. Study-wide findings and caveats: Overall survival was longer when the density of T cells in the blood was higher. Adjacent lung held a median around 56 of the top 100 tumor clones. Sequencing was restricted to one tumor region; therefore, heterogeneity remains possible.

This sequence originates from a woman aged 40-69 years with stage I lung adenocarcinoma. Sequenced material: peripheral blood, taken before any cancer treatment. The V call is TRBV6-1, the J call TRBJ2-4; D might be TRBD1 or TRBD2, each matching 5 bases. For the CDR3, the DNA is TGTGCCAGCAGTGAAGCGACGGGGCTAGACATTCAGTACTTC. It yields the protein CASSEATGLDIQYF.